The 29 T cell receptor beta chains below all came from one sample that was sequenced in a study of blood T cells in healthy people across ages. A second about 7 to 12 cycle PCR used barcoded and J-beta primers. TCRdb re-analysed the 5' RACE reads in MiXCR, keeping a single row per CDR3 protein. The sample records about 1.8 million distinct CDR3 sequences, 40% to 55% being singletons. Sequencing was done on a sample of blood. These receptors all come from a woman between 40 and 55 years old in good health.

The gene calls are TRBV27 and TRBJ2-3; tentatively, D is TRBD1 (6 bases). The CDR3 sequence is 13 residues long. Trimming pared 6 bases from V and 2 bases from J, leaving 9 bases between. Germline V gives CDR1 MNHEY, CDR2 SMNVEV (reference sequence). The CDR3 loop reads CASRDRYTDTQYF. The CDR3, as DNA: TGTGCCAGCAGAGACAGGTACACAGATACGCAGTATTTT.

This clonotype showed up just a few times. The chain has TRBV4-1 and TRBJ2-7, with a possible D match to TRBD1 (6 bases). CDR1 MGHRA and CDR2 YSYEKL come from the germline V gene. CDR3 length equals 16 residues. The V gene lost 1 base and the J gene lost 6 bases, with 19 bases spanning the gap. Written as DNA, the CDR3 is TGCGCCAGCAGCCAAGTAGTACCTGGGGGCAGCGGCGAGCAGTACTTC. The encoded protein is CASSQVVPGGSGEQYF.

In this sample, this clonotype turned up a few times. The CDR3, as DNA: TGTGCCAGCAGCGACGGGACAGCTCTCTACGAGCAGTACTTC. This sequence encodes CASSDGTALYEQYF. The J gene is TRBJ2-7, the V gene TRBV5-5; 7 bases match TRBD1. Per germline, CDR1 SGHKS and CDR2 YYEKEE (reference sequence). Trimming removed 4 bases from V and 3 bases from J; junction bases left unmatched: 7. This CDR3 is built from 14 residues.

This clonotype was counted only a few times. This rearrangement joins TRBV7-8 to TRBJ2-7; 10 nucleotides align to TRBD1. V was pared by 1 base and J by 2 bases, with 5 bases of the junction left unmatched. The CDR3 consists of 16 residues. Germline values: CDR1 SGHVS, CDR2 FQNEAQ. The CDR3 reads CASSLERQGATYEQYF. The CDR3 coding sequence is TGTGCCAGCAGCTTAGAGAGACAGGGGGCGACCTACGAGCAGTACTTC.

The V call is TRBV7-9, the J call TRBJ2-3; 8 nucleotides agree with TRBD2. CDR1 SEHNR and CDR2 FQNEAQ come from the germline V gene (reference sequence). This CDR3 contains 14 residues. V lost 6 bases to trimming and J lost 2 bases; unmatched junction nucleotides: 4. The CDR3 bases are TGTGCCAGCAGTGTAGCGGGGCCCACAGATACGCAGTATTTT. Protein product: CASSVAGPTDTQYF.

This chain links TRBV10-1 with TRBJ2-1; 9 bases agree with TRBD1. There are 15 residues in the CDR3. Trimming at V came to 4 bases and at J to 7 bases, leaving 8 bases not matched to a gene. Germline CDR1 and CDR2: WNHNN and SYGVQD (reference sequence). Written as DNA, the CDR3 is TGCGCCAGCAGTGTTCCGGGGACAGGGATGAATGAGCAGTTCTTC. It encodes CASSVPGTGMNEQFF.

This clonotype turned up a few times. The chain has TRBV6-2 or TRBV6-3 and TRBJ2-7; TRBD1 is a possible D gene (5 bases). The CDR3 sequence is 18 residues long. Trimming cost V 8 bases and J 0 bases, with 26 bases left between them. Germline CDR1 is MNHEY and CDR2 is SVGEGT. The CDR3 spells CASLSTMYRRSGSYEQYF. The CDR3 DNA sequence: TGTGCCAGCCTTTCGACGATGTACAGGCGAAGTGGCTCCTACGAGCAGTACTTC.

The sample holds a few counts of this clonotype. This chain links TRBV15 with TRBJ2-7; 13 bases agree with TRBD2. CDR1 and CDR2 (germline): LNHNV, YYDKDF (reference sequence). Unmatched junction bases numbered 5, after V lost 0 bases and J lost 0 bases. The length of the CDR3 is 18 residues. CDR3 DNA sequence: TGTGCCACCAGCAGAGATCGAGGACTAGCGGGGGCCTCCTACGAGCAGTACTTC. This gives the protein CATSRDRGLAGASYEQYF.

In its sample, this clonotype was seen once. The rearrangement joins TRBV6-2 or TRBV6-3 to TRBJ2-3; D not certain. The CDR3 totals 13 residues. V was pared by 2 bases and J by 6 bases, with 9 bases between. Per germline, CDR1 MNHEY and CDR2 SVGEGT. CDR3 sequence (DNA): TGTGCCAGCAGTTACATAGTAACTGATACGCAGTATTTT. Translated: CASSYIVTDTQYF.

This clonotype came up a few times. The gene calls are TRBV12-3 or TRBV12-4 and TRBJ2-5; 11 bases line up with TRBD2. This CDR3 is 15 amino acids long. V lost 4 bases and J lost 5; bases outside the gene matches: 6. In DNA form, the CDR3 reads TGTGCCAGCAGTTCTGGGACTAGCGGTATGGAGACCCAGTACTTC. Translating it yields CASSSGTSGMETQYF.

The J gene is TRBJ2-7, the V gene TRBV5-6, with no clear D. Germline V gene data show CDR1 as SGHDT and CDR2 as YYEEEE. The CDR3 is 13 residues long. V gave up 4 bases and J gave up 7 bases, with 15 bases separating them. The CDR3, as DNA: TGTGCCAGCAGCCATAGCCTAAACAATGAGCAGTACTTC. Protein sequence: CASSHSLNNEQYF.

The chain carries TRBV21-1 and TRBJ2-1; no DNA check was done on the table's D call, TRBD1. TRBV21-1 is described as a pseudogene. The CDR3 totals 16 residues. CDR3: CASSKPRGRSYNEQFF. In DNA, the CDR3 is TGTGCCAGCAGCAAACCCCGGGGACGCTCCTACAATGAGCAGTTCTTC.

The V gene is TRBV5-1, the J gene TRBJ2-4, with 12 positions matching TRBD2. The CDR3 has 15 residues. The germline CDR1 and CDR2 sequences are SGHRS and YFSETQ. With V trimmed by 0 bases and J by 15 bases, 10 bases remained unmatched. Here the CDR3 DNA reads TGCGCCAGCAGCTTGGGGACTAGCGGGGTTTACGAGCGGTACTTC. It translates to CASSLGTSGVYERYF. Full variable domain (missing parts from reference TRBV5-1 and TRBJ2-4): KAGVTQTPRYLIKTRGQQVTLSCSPISGHRSVSWYQQTPGQGLQFLFEYFSETQRNKGNFPGRFSGRQFSNSRSEMNVSTLELGDSALYLCASSLGTSGVYERYFGAGTRLSVL.

This clonotype was observed a few times. The V gene is TRBV7-8, the J gene TRBJ2-7, with D tentatively TRBD1 (5 bases). The CDR3 is 15 residues long. V was clipped by 8 bases and J by 2 bases, with 19 bases between them. CDR1 and CDR2 from the germline V gene are SGHVS and FQNEAQ. CDR3 nucleotides: TGTGCCAGCCGCCTCGCCGAGGACATCACCTACGAGCAGTACTTC. It is translated as CASRLAEDITYEQYF.

The rearrangement links TRBV3-1 to TRBJ1-6; unclear D gene. The CDR3 sequence is 14 residues long. CDR1 is LGHDT, CDR2 YNNKEL, per germline (reference sequence). V was cut by 2 bases and J by 6 bases, with 8 bases left in between. CDR3 nucleotide sequence: TGTGCCAGCAGCCAACTGAACAGTAATTCACCCCTCCACTTT. It encodes CASSQLNSNSPLHF.

A few counts support this clonotype. The V and J genes are TRBV7-9 and TRBJ2-3; no definite D call. The CDR3 length is 13 residues. Trimming took off 1 base at V and 7 bases at J, with 9 bases between the two ends. Germline V CDR1 and CDR2: SEHNR, FQNEAQ (reference sequence). The CDR3 DNA sequence: TGTGCCAGCAGCTTAGGCGGCTCGAATACGCAGTATTTT. It specifies CASSLGGSNTQYF.

This sequence joins TRBV11-2 and TRBJ1-2; TRBD1 aligns across 9 bases. With V trimmed by 6 bases and J by 8 bases, 10 bases remained unmatched. Germline CDR1 SGHAT, CDR2 FQNNGV. This CDR3 comprises 14 residues. This chain's CDR3 is CASRPLGTGKGYTF. The CDR3 DNA follows: TGTGCCAGCAGACCACTAGGGACAGGGAAAGGCTACACCTTC.

The chain is built from TRBV5-1 and TRBJ2-1; D might be TRBD1 (6 bases). The CDR3 runs 16 residues. V was clipped by 0 bases and J by 7 bases, with 17 bases between them. Germline V gene lookup returns CDR1 SGHRS and CDR2 YFSETQ. This chain's CDR3 is CASSLGSGHLVNEQFF. The CDR3 nucleotides are TGCGCCAGCAGCTTGGGTTCGGGACACCTTGTTAATGAGCAGTTCTTC.

This rearrangement joins TRBV29-1 to TRBJ2-1; 7 bases are shared with TRBD1. V was pared by 4 bases and J by 10 bases, with 1 base of the junction left unmatched. This CDR3 contains 10 residues. Germline V gene sequence: CDR1 SQVTM, CDR2 ANQGSEA. The DNA of the CDR3 is TGCAGCGTTGCGACAGGGGAGCAGTTCTTC. This sequence encodes CSVATGEQFF.

Only a few counts were recorded for this clonotype. V usage is TRBV6-5 and J usage is TRBJ2-5, with 7 bases identical to TRBD2. This CDR3 comprises 16 residues. Unmatched junction bases numbered 4, after V lost 0 bases and J lost 0 bases. CDR1 is MNHEY and CDR2 is SVGAGI in the germline V gene. CDR3 protein: CASSYSSGDNQETQYF. Here the CDR3 DNA reads TGTGCCAGCAGTTACTCGAGCGGGGATAACCAAGAGACCCAGTACTTC.

This clonotype was counted between two and nine times. The rearrangement links TRBV6-6 to TRBJ2-5; TRBD2 is a possible D gene (5 bases). CDR1 and CDR2 (germline): MNHNY, SVGAGI (reference sequence). The V end was cut by 3 bases, the J end by 5 bases, with 13 bases between. The CDR3 is 14 amino acids. Here the CDR3 DNA reads TGTGCCAGCAGTTATATCACCGGGGAGGAGACCCAGTACTTC. Amino acids: CASSYITGEETQYF.

The chain couples TRBV3-1 to TRBJ1-2, with unresolved D. V was clipped by 0 bases and J by 2 bases, with 10 bases between them. From germline, CDR1 is LGHDT and CDR2 YNNKEL (reference sequence). This CDR3 has 15 amino acids. CDR3 sequence (DNA): TGTGCCAGCAGCCAAGACCTTTCGGGGAACTATGGCTACACCTTC. The encoded protein is CASSQDLSGNYGYTF.

The chain uses TRBV9 and TRBJ1-2; D is perhaps TRBD1 (5 bases). The CDR3 is made up of 15 amino acids. Trimming cost V 0 bases and J 0 bases, with 9 bases left between them. Germline CDR1 reads SGDLS; CDR2 reads YYNGEE. The CDR3 spells CASSVEGFSNYGYTF. DNA of the CDR3: TGTGCCAGCAGCGTAGAGGGGTTTTCTAACTATGGCTACACCTTC.

The gene calls are TRBV5-1 and TRBJ2-3; either TRBD1 or TRBD2 may supply D (5 bases each). Germline-derived CDR1 and CDR2 are SGHRS and YFSETQ. CDR3 length equals 17 residues. V shed 1 base and J shed 2 bases, with 17 bases lying between them. The CDR3 nucleotides read TGCGCCAGCAGCTTGCCCTTGGGGGAGCCTCCCACAGATACGCAGTATTTT. Translation: CASSLPLGEPPTDTQYF.

The sample holds a few counts of this clonotype. V usage is TRBV20-1 and J usage is TRBJ1-6; the match to TRBD1 covers 9 bases. Germline-derived CDR1 and CDR2 are DFQATT and SNEGSKA (reference sequence). The CDR3 covers 15 residues. V was clipped by 6 bases and J by 7 bases; unmatched bases: 10. This chain's CDR3 is CSALSGQGGNSPLHF. CDR3 sequence (DNA): TGCAGTGCCCTATCGGGACAGGGAGGAAATTCACCCCTCCACTTT.

V usage is TRBV27 and J usage is TRBJ1-5, with 7 bases fitting TRBD1. Germline CDR1 MNHEY, CDR2 SMNVEV (reference sequence). The CDR3 runs to 15 residues. V lost 4 bases and J lost 4; bases outside the gene matches: 7. The CDR3 sequence: CASSYRGGENQPQHF. The CDR3 nucleotides are TGTGCCAGCAGTTACAGGGGAGGCGAGAATCAGCCCCAGCATTTT.

This clonotype was recorded a few times. The J gene is TRBJ1-2, the V gene TRBV12-3 or TRBV12-4; D is unclear. CDR3 length: 13 amino acids. V gave up 2 bases and J gave up 4 bases, with 8 bases separating them. The CDR3 reads CASSLSLSYGYTF. The DNA of the CDR3 is TGTGCCAGCAGTTTATCCCTAAGCTATGGCTACACCTTC.

The table lists this clonotype with a few counts. V is TRBV6-5 and J is TRBJ1-2; tentatively, D is TRBD1 (5 bases). V lost 7 bases and J 4 bases, leaving 13 bases between the germline ends. There are 13 residues in the CDR3. CDR1 and CDR2 (germline): MNHEY, SVGAGI. The CDR3 coding sequence is TGTGCCAGCACCCCCGGAGGGGCCTATGGCTACACCTTC. It yields the protein CASTPGGAYGYTF.

J is TRBJ2-1 and V is TRBV29-1; a weak D match, TRBD1 (5 bases). The CDR3 loop spans 13 amino acids. CDR1 and CDR2 from the germline V gene are SQVTM and ANQGSEA. V gave up 4 bases and J gave up 3 bases, with 10 bases separating them. CDR3 protein: CSVVRDIYNEQFF. CDR3 DNA sequence: TGCAGCGTTGTCAGGGATATCTACAATGAGCAGTTCTTC.